Sequencing of this T cell receptor (beta chain) was carried out in a study of technical replicates of blood from several donors. Sequenced by immunoSEQ multiplex PCR; TCRdb stores in-frame clones only, minus some. The sample records roughly 85,000 clones, around 94% being singletons. V was pared by 5 bases and J by 0 bases, with 20 bases between. Germline-derived CDR1 and CDR2 are LNHNV and YYDKDF (reference sequence). The CDR3 consists of 18 residues. This clone came up once. Sample: T cells isolated from PBMCs. The chain employs TRBV15 and TRBJ2-1; weak D call: TRBD2 (6 bases). The clonotype was recovered from a human donor in good health. The CDR3 DNA is TGTGCCACCAGCTGGCGGGACTCAAAGTTTAGCTCCTACAATGAGCAGTTCTTC. Its protein product is CATSWRDSKFSSYNEQFF.